The clone carrying this T cell receptor beta chain was detected once. Germline V gives CDR1 SGHRS, CDR2 YFSETQ. The trim removed 0 bases at V and 2 bases at J, leaving 6 bases unmatched. This CDR3 has 16 amino acids. The record originates from a study of blood T cell repertoires in COVID-19. Whole-study context: Acute and convalescent COVID-19 samples came from the United States, Italy and Spain.

Data came from immunoSEQ multiplex PCR; TCRdb stores just in-frame clones and leaves some out. This table has 95,000 to 110,000 clones, 91% appearing once. J is TRBJ2-3 and V is TRBV5-1, with 7 bases aligning to TRBD2. The sequencing input was peripheral blood. This clonotype was obtained from a human donor in a cohort sampled during active COVID-19. As DNA, the CDR3 is TGCGCCAGCAGCTTGGTTGCGGGGGTGAACACAGATACGCAGTATTTT. As protein: CASSLVAGVNTDTQYF. Combining the CDR3 with reference TRBV5-1 and TRBJ2-3 gives the whole variable domain KAGVTQTPRYLIKTRGQQVTLSCSPISGHRSVSWYQQTPGQGLQFLFEYFSETQRNKGNFPGRFSGRQFSNSRSEMNVSTLELGDSALYLCASSLVAGVNTDTQYFGPGTRLTVL.